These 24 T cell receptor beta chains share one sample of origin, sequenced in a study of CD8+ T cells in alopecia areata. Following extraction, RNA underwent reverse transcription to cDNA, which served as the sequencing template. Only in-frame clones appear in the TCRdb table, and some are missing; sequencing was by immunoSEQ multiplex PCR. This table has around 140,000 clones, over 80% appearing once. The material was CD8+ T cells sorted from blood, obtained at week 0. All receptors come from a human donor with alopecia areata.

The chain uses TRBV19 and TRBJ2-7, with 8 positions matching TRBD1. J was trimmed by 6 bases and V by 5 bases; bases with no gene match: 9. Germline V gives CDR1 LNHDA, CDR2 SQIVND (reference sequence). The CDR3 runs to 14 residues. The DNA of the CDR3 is TGTGCCAGTAGTCCCTTCGGGACAGGCGGCGAGCAGTACTTC. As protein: CASSPFGTGGEQYF.

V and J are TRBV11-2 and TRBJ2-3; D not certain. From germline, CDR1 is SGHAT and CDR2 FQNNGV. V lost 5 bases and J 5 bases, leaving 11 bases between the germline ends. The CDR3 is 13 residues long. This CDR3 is CASSPQQIDTQYF. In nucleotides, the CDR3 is TGTGCCAGCAGCCCGCAACAGATAGATACGCAGTATTTT.

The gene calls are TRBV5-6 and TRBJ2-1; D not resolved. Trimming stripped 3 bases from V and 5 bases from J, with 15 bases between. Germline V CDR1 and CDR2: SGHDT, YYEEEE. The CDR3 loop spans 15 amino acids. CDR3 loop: CASSSQTITHNEQFF. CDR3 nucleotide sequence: TGTGCCAGCAGCTCACAGACAATCACCCACAATGAGCAGTTCTTC.

This CDR3 reads CASSWSGMGTDTQYF. For the CDR3, the DNA is TGTGCCAGCAGCTGGTCAGGGATGGGTACAGATACGCAGTATTTT. The gene calls are TRBV7-9 and TRBJ2-3; tentative D call: TRBD1 (5 bases). With 4 bases removed from V and 3 bases from J, the gap between germline ends came to 14 bases. Germline V CDR1 and CDR2: SEHNR, FQNEAQ (reference sequence). The CDR3 runs to 15 residues.

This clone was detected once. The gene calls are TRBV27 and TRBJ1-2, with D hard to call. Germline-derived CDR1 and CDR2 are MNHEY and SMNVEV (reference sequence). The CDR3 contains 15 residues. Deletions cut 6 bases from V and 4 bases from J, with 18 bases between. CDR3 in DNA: TGTGCCAGCAGCCCGCAGAGGGTAAACGGCTATGGCTACACCTTC. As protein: CASSPQRVNGYGYTF.

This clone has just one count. The chain's CDR3 is CASSPAGHFSYEQYF. The CDR3 nucleotides are TGTGCCAGCAGCCCTGCGGGACATTTCTCCTACGAGCAGTACTTC. This rearrangement joins TRBV7-2 to TRBJ2-7, with D possibly called TRBD1 or TRBD2 (6 bases each). The CDR3 contains 15 residues. Germline V gene lookup returns CDR1 SGHTA and CDR2 FQGNSA. V was clipped by 5 bases and J by 0 bases, with 14 bases between them.

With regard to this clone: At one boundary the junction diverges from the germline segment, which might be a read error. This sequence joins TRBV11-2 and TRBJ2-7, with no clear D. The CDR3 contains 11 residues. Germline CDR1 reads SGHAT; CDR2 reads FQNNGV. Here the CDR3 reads CASGLGNEQYF. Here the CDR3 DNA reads TGTGCCAGCGGCTTGGGAAACGAGCAGTACTTC.

This CDR3 reads CATSGPGGPAFF. Here the CDR3 DNA reads TGTGCCACCAGCGGACCAGGGGGACCAGCGTTCTTC. This chain joins TRBV15 and TRBJ2-1; the match to TRBD1 covers 7 bases. J was trimmed by 15 bases and V by 5 bases; bases with no gene match: 10. The CDR3 has 12 amino acids. The germline CDR1 and CDR2 sequences are LNHNV and YYDKDF (reference sequence). Looking up the rest from reference TRBV15 and TRBJ2-1 gives the full variable domain: DAMVIQNPRYQVTQFGKPVTLSCSQTLNHNVMYWYQQKSSQAPKLLFHYYDKDFNNEADTPDNFQSRRPNTSFCFLDIRSPGLGDTAMYLCATSGPGGPAFFGPGTRLTVL.

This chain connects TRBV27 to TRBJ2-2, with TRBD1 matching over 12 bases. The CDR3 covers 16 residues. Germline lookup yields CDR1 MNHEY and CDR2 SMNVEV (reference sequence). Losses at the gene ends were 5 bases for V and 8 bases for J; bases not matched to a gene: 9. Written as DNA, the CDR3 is TGTGCCAGCAGTCCCCGGGACAGGGGGCTTTTAGGGGAGCTGTTTTTT. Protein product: CASSPRDRGLLGELFF.

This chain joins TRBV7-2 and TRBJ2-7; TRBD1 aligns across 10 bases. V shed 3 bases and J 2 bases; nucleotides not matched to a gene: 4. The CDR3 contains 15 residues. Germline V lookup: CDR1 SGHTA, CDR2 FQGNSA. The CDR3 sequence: CASSFPGTGAYEQYF. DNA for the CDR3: TGTGCCAGCAGCTTCCCTGGGACAGGGGCCTACGAGCAGTACTTC.

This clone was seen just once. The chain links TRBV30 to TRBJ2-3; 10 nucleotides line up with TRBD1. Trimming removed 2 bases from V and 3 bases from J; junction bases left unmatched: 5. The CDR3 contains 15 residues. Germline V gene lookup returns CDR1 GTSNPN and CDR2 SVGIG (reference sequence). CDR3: CAWSTGDRGTDTQYF. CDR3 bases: TGTGCCTGGAGTACTGGGGACAGGGGAACAGATACGCAGTATTTT. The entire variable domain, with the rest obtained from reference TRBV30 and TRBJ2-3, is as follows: SQTIHQWPATLVQPVGSPLSLECTVEGTSNPNLYWYRQAAGRGLQLLFYSVGIGQISSEVPQNLSASRPQDRQFILSSKKLLLSDSGFYLCAWSTGDRGTDTQYFGPGTRLTVL.

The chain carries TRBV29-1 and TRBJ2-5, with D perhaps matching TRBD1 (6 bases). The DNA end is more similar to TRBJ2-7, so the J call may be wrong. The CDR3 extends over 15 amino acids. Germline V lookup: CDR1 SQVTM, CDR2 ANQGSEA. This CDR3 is CSVEEVARGTYEQYF. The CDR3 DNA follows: TGCAGCGTTGAAGAGGTGGCCAGGGGAACTTACGAGCAGTACTTC.

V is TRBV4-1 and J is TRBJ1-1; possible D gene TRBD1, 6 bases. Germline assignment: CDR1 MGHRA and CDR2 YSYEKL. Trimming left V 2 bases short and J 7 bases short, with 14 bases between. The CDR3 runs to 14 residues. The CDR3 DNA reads TGCGCCAGCAGCCAACTCGGACAGTTAATTGAAGCTTTCTTT. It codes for CASSQLGQLIEAFF.

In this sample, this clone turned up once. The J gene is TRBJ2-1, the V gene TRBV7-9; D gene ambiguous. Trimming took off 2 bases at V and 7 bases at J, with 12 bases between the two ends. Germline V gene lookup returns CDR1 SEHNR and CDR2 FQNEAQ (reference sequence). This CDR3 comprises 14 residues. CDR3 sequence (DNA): TGTGCCAGCAGCTTAACCTCCAACGCAAATGAGCAGTTCTTC. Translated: CASSLTSNANEQFF.

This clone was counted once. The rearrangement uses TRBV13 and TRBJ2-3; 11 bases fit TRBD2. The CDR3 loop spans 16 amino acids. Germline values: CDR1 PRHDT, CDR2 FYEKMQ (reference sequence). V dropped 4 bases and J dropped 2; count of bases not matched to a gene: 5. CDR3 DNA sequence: TGTGCCAGCAGCTCCGAGACTAGCGGGGTCACAGATACGCAGTATTTT. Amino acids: CASSSETSGVTDTQYF.

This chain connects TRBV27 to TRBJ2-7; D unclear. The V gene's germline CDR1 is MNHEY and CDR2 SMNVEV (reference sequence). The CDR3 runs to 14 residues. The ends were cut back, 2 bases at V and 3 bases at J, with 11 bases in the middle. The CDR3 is CASSLENGNYEQYF. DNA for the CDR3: TGTGCCAGCAGTTTAGAGAACGGCAACTACGAGCAGTACTTC.

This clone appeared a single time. The CDR3 DNA sequence: TGCAGCGTTATAAGCAACACTGAAGCTTTCTTT. Translating gives CSVISNTEAFF. The V call is TRBV29-1, the J call TRBJ1-1; D unclear. The germline V gene has CDR1 SQVTM and CDR2 ANQGSEA. Between the trimmed V and J ends, which lost 5 bases and 2 bases, there was a span of 6 bases. The CDR3 is 11 residues long.

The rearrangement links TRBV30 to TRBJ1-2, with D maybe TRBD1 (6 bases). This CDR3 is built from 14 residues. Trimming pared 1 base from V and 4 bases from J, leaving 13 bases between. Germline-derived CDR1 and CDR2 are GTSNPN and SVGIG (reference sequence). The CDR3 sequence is CAWSARGTFYGYTF. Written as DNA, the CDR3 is TGTGCCTGGAGTGCGAGGGGGACGTTCTATGGCTACACCTTC.

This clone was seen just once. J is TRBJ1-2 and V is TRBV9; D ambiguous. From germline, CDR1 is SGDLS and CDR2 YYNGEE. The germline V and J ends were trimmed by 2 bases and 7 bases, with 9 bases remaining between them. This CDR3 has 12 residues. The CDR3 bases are TGTGCCAGCAGCGTTGGGCATTCTGGCTACACCTTC. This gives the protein CASSVGHSGYTF.

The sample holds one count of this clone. CDR3 loop: CASSTDGSYEQYF. The CDR3 nucleotides are TGCGCCAGCAGCACGGACGGTTCCTACGAGCAGTACTTC. The V gene is TRBV5-1, the J gene TRBJ2-7; D is unclear. This CDR3 region has 13 residues. From germline, CDR1 is SGHRS and CDR2 YFSETQ. The ends were cut back, 4 bases at V and 1 base at J, with 9 bases in the middle.

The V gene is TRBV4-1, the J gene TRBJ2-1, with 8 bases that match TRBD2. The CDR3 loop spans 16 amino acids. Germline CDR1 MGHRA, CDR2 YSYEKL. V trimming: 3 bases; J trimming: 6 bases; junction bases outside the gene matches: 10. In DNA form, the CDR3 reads TGCGCCAGCAGCCAGGGACTAGAATTGTCTCGCAATGAGCAGTTCTTC. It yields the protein CASSQGLELSRNEQFF.

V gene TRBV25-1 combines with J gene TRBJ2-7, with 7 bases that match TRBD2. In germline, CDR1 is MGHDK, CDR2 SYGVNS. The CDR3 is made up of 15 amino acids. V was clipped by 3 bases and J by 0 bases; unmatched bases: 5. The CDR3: CASSDRLADSYEQYF. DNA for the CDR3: TGTGCCAGCAGTGATAGGCTAGCGGACTCCTACGAGCAGTACTTC.

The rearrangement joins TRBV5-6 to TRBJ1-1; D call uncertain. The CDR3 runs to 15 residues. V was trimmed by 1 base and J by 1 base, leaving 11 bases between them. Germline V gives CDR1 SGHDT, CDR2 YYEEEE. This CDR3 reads CASSLFSYGNTEAFF. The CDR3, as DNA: TGTGCCAGCAGCTTGTTTAGTTATGGGAACACTGAAGCTTTCTTT.

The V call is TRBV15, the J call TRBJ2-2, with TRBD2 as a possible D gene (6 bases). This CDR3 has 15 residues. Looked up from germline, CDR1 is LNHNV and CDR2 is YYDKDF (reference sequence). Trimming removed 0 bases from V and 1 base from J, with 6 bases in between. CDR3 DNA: TGTGCCACCAGCAGAGAGGGAGGGAACACCGGGGAGCTGTTTTTT. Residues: CATSREGGNTGELFF.